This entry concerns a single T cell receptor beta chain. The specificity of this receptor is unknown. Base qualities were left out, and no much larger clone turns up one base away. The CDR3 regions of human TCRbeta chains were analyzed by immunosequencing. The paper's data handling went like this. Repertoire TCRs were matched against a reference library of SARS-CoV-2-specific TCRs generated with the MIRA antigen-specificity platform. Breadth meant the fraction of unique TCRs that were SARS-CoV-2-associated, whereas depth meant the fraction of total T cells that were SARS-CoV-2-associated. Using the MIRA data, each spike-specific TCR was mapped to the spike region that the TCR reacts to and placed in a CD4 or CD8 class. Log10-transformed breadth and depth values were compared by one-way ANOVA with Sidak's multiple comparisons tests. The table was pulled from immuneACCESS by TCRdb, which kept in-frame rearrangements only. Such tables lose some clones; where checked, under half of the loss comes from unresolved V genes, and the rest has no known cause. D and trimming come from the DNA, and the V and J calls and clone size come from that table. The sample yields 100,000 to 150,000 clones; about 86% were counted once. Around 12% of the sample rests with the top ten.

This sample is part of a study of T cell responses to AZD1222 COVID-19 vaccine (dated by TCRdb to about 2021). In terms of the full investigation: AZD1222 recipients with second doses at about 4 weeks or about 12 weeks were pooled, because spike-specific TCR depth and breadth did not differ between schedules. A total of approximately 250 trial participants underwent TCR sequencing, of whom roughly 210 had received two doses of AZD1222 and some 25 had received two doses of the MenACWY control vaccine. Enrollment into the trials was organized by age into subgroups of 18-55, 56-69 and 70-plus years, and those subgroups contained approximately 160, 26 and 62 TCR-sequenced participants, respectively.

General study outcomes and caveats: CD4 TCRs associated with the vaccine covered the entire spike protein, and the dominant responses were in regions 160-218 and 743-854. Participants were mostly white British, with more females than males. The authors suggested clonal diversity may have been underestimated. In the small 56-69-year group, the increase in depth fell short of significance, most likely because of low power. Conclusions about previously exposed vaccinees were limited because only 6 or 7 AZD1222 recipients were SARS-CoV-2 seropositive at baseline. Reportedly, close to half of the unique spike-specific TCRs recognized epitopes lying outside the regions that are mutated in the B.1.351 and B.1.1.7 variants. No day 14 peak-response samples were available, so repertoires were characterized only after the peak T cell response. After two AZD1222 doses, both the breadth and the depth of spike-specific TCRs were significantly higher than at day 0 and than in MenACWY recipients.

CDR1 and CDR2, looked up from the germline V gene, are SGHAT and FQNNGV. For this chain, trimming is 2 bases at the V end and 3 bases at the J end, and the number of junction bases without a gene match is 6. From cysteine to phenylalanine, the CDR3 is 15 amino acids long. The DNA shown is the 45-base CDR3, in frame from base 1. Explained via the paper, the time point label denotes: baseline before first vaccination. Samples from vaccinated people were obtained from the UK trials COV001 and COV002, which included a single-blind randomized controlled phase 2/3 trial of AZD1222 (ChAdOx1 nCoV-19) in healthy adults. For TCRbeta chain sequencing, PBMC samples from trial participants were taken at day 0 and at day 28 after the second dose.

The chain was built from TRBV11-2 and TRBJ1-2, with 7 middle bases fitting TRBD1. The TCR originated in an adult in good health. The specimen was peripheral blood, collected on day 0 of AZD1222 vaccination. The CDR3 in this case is CASSLLQGPDYGYTF. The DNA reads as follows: TGTGCCAGCAGCTTACTACAGGGGCCGGACTATGGCTACACCTTC.